A selection of T cell receptor beta chains follows, all from one sample in a study of metastatic and nonmetastatic thyroid tumors. TCRdb re-called the PCR reads via MiXCR. This table holds 15,000 to 20,000 clones, roughly 33% found once. The specimen was adjacent normal tissue. These receptors were taken from a female donor with papillary thyroid cancer or a benign thyroid nodule (not recorded which). Some clones in this sample may be carry-over from other donors' samples. CDR3s include the opening cysteine and the closing phenylalanine or tryptophan. Fields, in order: clone size, J gene, V gene, D gene, CDR3 protein, CDR3 DNA. The D gene is left open where the match is weak. Not every row has a clone size; where given, it reads once, few, many or a size class.

clone_size: NA; j_call: TRBJ1-1; v_call: TRBV30; d_call: NA; cdr3_aa: CAWVFNTEAFF; cdr3_nt: TGTGCCTGGGTATTCAACACTGAAGCTTTCTTT
clone_size: NA; j_call: TRBJ2-5; v_call: TRBV28; d_call: TRBD1; cdr3_aa: CASSSNRGIGETQYF; cdr3_nt: TGTGCCAGCAGTTCAAACAGGGGGATCGGCGAGACCCAGTACTTC
clone_size: NA; j_call: TRBJ2-5; v_call: TRBV12-3/TRBV12-4; d_call: TRBD2; cdr3_aa: CASRAGTRETQYF; cdr3_nt: TGTGCCTCGCGAGCGGGAACCCGGGAGACCCAGTACTTC
clone_size: NA; j_call: TRBJ2-5; v_call: TRBV20-1; d_call: NA; cdr3_aa: CSARVSRQETQYF; cdr3_nt: TGCAGTGCTAGAGTGTCGCGCCAAGAGACCCAGTACTTC
clone_size: NA; j_call: TRBJ2-7; v_call: TRBV28; d_call: TRBD2; cdr3_aa: CASSSAVTSGGKISYEQYF; cdr3_nt: TGTGCCAGCAGTTCGGCGGTAACTAGCGGGGGGAAAATATCCTACGAGCAGTACTTC
clone_size: NA; j_call: TRBJ2-5; v_call: TRBV5-5; d_call: TRBD2; cdr3_aa: CASSLGLAGGYQETQYF; cdr3_nt: TGTGCCAGCAGCTTGGGACTAGCGGGGGGTTACCAAGAGACCCAGTACTTC
clone_size: NA; j_call: TRBJ1-2; v_call: TRBV27; d_call: TRBD1; cdr3_aa: CASKGGGYTF; cdr3_nt: TGTGCCAGCAAAGGGGGCGGCTACACCTTC
clone_size: NA; j_call: TRBJ2-7; v_call: TRBV19; d_call: NA; cdr3_aa: CASSPVGIARYEQYF; cdr3_nt: TGTGCCAGTAGTCCGGTAGGGATCGCTCGGTACGAGCAGTACTTC
clone_size: NA; j_call: TRBJ1-5; v_call: TRBV6-1; d_call: NA; cdr3_aa: CASSEALGRHF; cdr3_nt: TGTGCCAGCAGTGAAGCGCTGGGGAGGCATTTT
clone_size: NA; j_call: TRBJ2-7; v_call: TRBV11-3; d_call: TRBD2; cdr3_aa: CASIPTSGGAYEQCF; cdr3_nt: TGTGCCAGTATCCCTACTAGCGGGGGGGCCTACGAGCAGTGCTTC
clone_size: many; j_call: TRBJ2-3; v_call: TRBV28; d_call: NA; cdr3_aa: CASSFELPTDTQYF; cdr3_nt: TGTGCCAGCAGTTTTGAACTCCCCACAGATACGCAGTATTTT
clone_size: NA; j_call: TRBJ1-6; v_call: TRBV30; d_call: NA; cdr3_aa: CAWRPDGNSPLHF; cdr3_nt: TGTGCCTGGCGGCCTGATGGAAACTCACCCCTCCACTTT
clone_size: few; j_call: TRBJ1-2; v_call: TRBV6-5; d_call: TRBD1; cdr3_aa: CASSYQGQGAFSYGYTF; cdr3_nt: TGTGCCAGCAGTTACCAGGGACAGGGGGCATTTAGCTATGGCTACACCTTC
clone_size: many; j_call: TRBJ2-5; v_call: TRBV11-1; d_call: NA; cdr3_aa: CASSLWGSGTQYF; cdr3_nt: TGTGCCAGCAGCTTATGGGGCTCTGGGACCCAGTACTTC